These T cell receptor beta chains were read from a single sample in a study of response to subunit inactivated influenza vaccine. Each CDR3 protein is one row after TCRdb ran MiXCR on the RT-PCR reads. The sample carries hundreds of thousands of distinct CDR3 sequences, approximately 17% recorded once. The source material was PBMCs from blood, sampled 4 to 6 days after vaccination. Source of these receptors: a man aged 50 or older who received an inactivated influenza vaccine. Both conserved end residues are part of each CDR3. Fields, in order: clone size, J gene, D gene, V gene, CDR3 protein, CDR3 DNA. The D gene is left open where the match is weak. Not every row has a clone size; where given, it reads once, few, many or a size class.

abundance: many
j_gene: TRBJ2-1
d_gene: .
v_gene: TRBV20-1
CDR3aa: CSARNNEQFF
CDR3nt: TGCAGTGCCCGGAACAATGAGCAGTTCTTC

abundance: few
j_gene: TRBJ1-5
d_gene: TRBD1
v_gene: TRBV6-1
CDR3aa: CASAATGGLQPQHF
CDR3nt: TGTGCCAGCGCCGCGACAGGGGGCCTTCAGCCCCAGCATTTT

abundance: many
j_gene: TRBJ2-7
d_gene: TRBD2
v_gene: TRBV29-1
CDR3aa: CSVSGGTGTSGDSYEQYF
CDR3nt: TGCAGCGTTTCAGGAGGAACAGGGACTAGCGGAGATTCCTACGAGCAGTACTTC

abundance: many
j_gene: TRBJ2-6
d_gene: .
v_gene: TRBV29-1
CDR3aa: CSVYRAGANVLTF
CDR3nt: TGCAGCGTTTACAGGGCTGGGGCCAACGTCCTGACTTTC

abundance: .
j_gene: TRBJ2-7
d_gene: TRBD2
v_gene: TRBV5-1
CDR3aa: CASSSAGGSYLSYEQYF
CDR3nt: TGCGCCAGCAGCTCCGCTGGCGGGAGCTACCTCTCCTACGAGCAGTACTTC

abundance: many
j_gene: TRBJ2-3
d_gene: .
v_gene: TRBV18
CDR3aa: CASSPGASTDTQYF
CDR3nt: TGTGCCAGCTCACCAGGGGCCTCCACAGATACGCAGTATTTT

abundance: few
j_gene: TRBJ2-5
d_gene: .
v_gene: TRBV3-1
CDR3aa: CASSQVWSEETQYF
CDR3nt: TGTGCCAGCAGCCAAGTCTGGTCCGAAGAGACCCAGTACTTC

abundance: .
j_gene: TRBJ1-1
d_gene: .
v_gene: TRBV4-3
CDR3aa: CASSQDSLNTEAFF
CDR3nt: TGCGCCAGCAGCCAAGACAGTCTGAACACTGAAGCTTTCTTT

abundance: few
j_gene: TRBJ1-6
d_gene: .
v_gene: TRBV6-5
CDR3aa: CASSYRQGYSPLHF
CDR3nt: TGTGCCAGCAGTTACCGGCAGGGTTATTCACCCCTCCACTTT

abundance: .
j_gene: TRBJ2-7
d_gene: TRBD2
v_gene: TRBV4-3
CDR3aa: CASSQDFAGGPIGYEQYF
CDR3nt: TGCGCCAGCAGCCAAGATTTCGCGGGAGGGCCAATTGGCTACGAGCAGTACTTC

abundance: .
j_gene: TRBJ1-4
d_gene: .
v_gene: TRBV7-9
CDR3aa: CAGGVGAALEKLFF
CDR3nt: TGTGCCGGGGGCGTGGGTGCGGCGTTAGAAAAACTGTTTTTT

abundance: few
j_gene: TRBJ2-7
d_gene: .
v_gene: TRBV5-1
CDR3aa: CASSLVVSPSYEQYF
CDR3nt: TGCGCCAGCAGCTTGGTTGTGTCTCCCTCCTACGAGCAGTACTTC

abundance: .
j_gene: TRBJ2-2
d_gene: .
v_gene: TRBV15
CDR3aa: CATSLGGAPGELFF
CDR3nt: TGTGCCACCAGCCTTGGGGGGGCCCCCGGGGAGCTGTTTTTT

abundance: many
j_gene: TRBJ2-7
d_gene: .
v_gene: TRBV28
CDR3aa: CASSFGGLSYEQYF
CDR3nt: TGTGCCAGCAGTTTCGGGGGACTCTCCTACGAGCAGTACTTC

abundance: few
j_gene: TRBJ1-1
d_gene: .
v_gene: TRBV6-5
CDR3aa: CASSYSQSDTEAFF
CDR3nt: TGTGCCAGCAGTTACTCGCAAAGTGACACTGAAGCTTTCTTT

abundance: .
j_gene: TRBJ2-2
d_gene: TRBD2
v_gene: TRBV28
CDR3aa: CASSQSGGASGELFF
CDR3nt: TGTGCCAGCAGCCAGAGCGGGGGGGCCTCCGGGGAGCTGTTTTTT

abundance: few
j_gene: TRBJ2-1
d_gene: TRBD2
v_gene: TRBV12-3/TRBV12-4
CDR3aa: CASSGLAGGPWGEQFF
CDR3nt: TGTGCCAGCAGCGGACTAGCGGGGGGGCCATGGGGTGAGCAGTTCTTC

abundance: many
j_gene: TRBJ2-1
d_gene: .
v_gene: TRBV28
CDR3aa: CASSLLGGGDNEQFF
CDR3nt: TGTGCCAGCAGTTTATTGGGCGGAGGGGACAATGAGCAGTTCTTC

abundance: many
j_gene: TRBJ2-7
d_gene: .
v_gene: TRBV20-1
CDR3aa: CSARWGYEQYF
CDR3nt: TGCAGTGCTAGGTGGGGGTACGAGCAGTACTTC

abundance: many
j_gene: TRBJ2-7
d_gene: TRBD2
v_gene: TRBV6-5
CDR3aa: CASSYSSSQRGGSYEQYF
CDR3nt: TGTGCCAGCAGTTACTCGAGTAGCCAGCGGGGGGGCTCCTACGAGCAGTACTTC

abundance: many
j_gene: TRBJ2-2
d_gene: .
v_gene: TRBV12-3/TRBV12-4
CDR3aa: CASKPTGVELFF
CDR3nt: TGTGCCAGCAAACCCACGGGCGTGGAGCTGTTTTTT

abundance: .
j_gene: TRBJ2-1
d_gene: TRBD1
v_gene: TRBV29-1
CDR3aa: CSVIGTGGAGNEQFF
CDR3nt: TGCAGCGTGATCGGGACAGGGGGCGCGGGTAATGAGCAGTTCTTC

abundance: .
j_gene: TRBJ2-1
d_gene: TRBD2
v_gene: TRBV20-1
CDR3aa: CSADGASGSLNLDNEQFF
CDR3nt: TGCAGTGCCGACGGGGCTAGCGGGAGTCTAAACTTAGACAATGAGCAGTTCTTC

abundance: many
j_gene: TRBJ1-2
d_gene: TRBD1
v_gene: TRBV29-1
CDR3aa: CSVGDRGNYGYTF
CDR3nt: TGCAGCGTTGGAGACAGGGGGAACTATGGCTACACCTTC

abundance: few
j_gene: TRBJ2-5
d_gene: TRBD1
v_gene: TRBV29-1
CDR3aa: CSVEGGKQGRQETQYF
CDR3nt: TGCAGCGTTGAAGGAGGGAAACAGGGGCGGCAGGAGACCCAGTACTTC

abundance: .
j_gene: TRBJ1-3
d_gene: .
v_gene: TRBV6-1
CDR3aa: CASINEGNGNTIYF
CDR3nt: TGTGCCAGCATCAACGAGGGTAACGGAAACACCATATATTTT

abundance: few
j_gene: TRBJ2-7
d_gene: TRBD1
v_gene: TRBV7-9
CDR3aa: CASSWPGQVASYEQYF
CDR3nt: TGTGCCAGCAGCTGGCCGGGACAGGTTGCTTCCTACGAGCAGTACTTC

abundance: few
j_gene: TRBJ2-6
d_gene: .
v_gene: TRBV6-5
CDR3aa: CASSYRGSGANVLTF
CDR3nt: TGTGCCAGCAGTTATAGGGGCTCTGGGGCCAACGTCCTGACTTTC

abundance: few
j_gene: TRBJ2-7
d_gene: TRBD1
v_gene: TRBV20-1
CDR3aa: CSARYGQGSEQYF
CDR3nt: TGCAGTGCTAGGTATGGACAGGGGAGCGAGCAGTACTTC

abundance: once
j_gene: TRBJ2-1
d_gene: TRBD2
v_gene: TRBV11-1
CDR3aa: CASSSNRLAGEKAPYNEQFF
CDR3nt: TGTGCCAGCAGCTCAAATCGACTAGCGGGGGAAAAAGCCCCCTACAATGAGCAGTTCTTC

abundance: .
j_gene: TRBJ2-5
d_gene: TRBD2
v_gene: TRBV11-2
CDR3aa: CASSLVSSSGSFSGTQYF
CDR3nt: TGTGCCAGCAGCTTAGTTTCGTCTAGCGGGAGTTTTAGCGGGACCCAGTACTTC

abundance: .
j_gene: TRBJ2-1
d_gene: .
v_gene: TRBV25-1
CDR3aa: CASSGKRDEQFF
CDR3nt: TGTGCCAGCAGTGGTAAGCGGGATGAGCAGTTCTTC

abundance: .
j_gene: TRBJ2-7
d_gene: .
v_gene: TRBV12-3/TRBV12-4
CDR3aa: CASSRTIYEQYF
CDR3nt: TGTGCCAGCAGTCGTACGATCTACGAGCAGTACTTC

abundance: few
j_gene: TRBJ2-3
d_gene: TRBD2
v_gene: TRBV7-6
CDR3aa: CASSLVRLGTSGDFTDTQYF
CDR3nt: TGTGCCAGCAGCTTAGTTCGGTTGGGGACTAGCGGGGATTTCACAGATACGCAGTATTTT

abundance: few
j_gene: TRBJ2-1
d_gene: TRBD2
v_gene: TRBV6-1
CDR3aa: CANAGGSSYNEQFF
CDR3nt: TGTGCCAACGCGGGGGGAAGCTCCTACAATGAGCAGTTCTTC

abundance: many
j_gene: TRBJ2-7
d_gene: TRBD1
v_gene: TRBV29-1
CDR3aa: CSAAGTGHYEQYF
CDR3nt: TGCAGCGCCGCCGGGACAGGGCATTACGAGCAGTACTTC

abundance: .
j_gene: TRBJ2-6
d_gene: .
v_gene: TRBV4-3
CDR3aa: CASSQDSLNVLTF
CDR3nt: TGCGCCAGCAGCCAAGACAGCCTCAACGTCCTGACTTTC

abundance: .
j_gene: TRBJ1-3
d_gene: .
v_gene: TRBV3-1
CDR3aa: CASSRTQGTGNTIYF
CDR3nt: TGTGCCAGCAGCCGCACCCAGGGAACTGGAAACACCATATATTTT

abundance: .
j_gene: TRBJ2-3
d_gene: .
v_gene: TRBV5-1
CDR3aa: CASSPLTIEYTDTQYF
CDR3nt: TGCGCCAGCAGCCCCCTGACTATCGAGTACACAGATACGCAGTATTTT

abundance: .
j_gene: TRBJ2-3
d_gene: TRBD1
v_gene: TRBV10-3
CDR3aa: CAISDLTGGGGTQYF
CDR3nt: TGTGCCATCAGTGACCTGACAGGGGGCGGGGGTACGCAGTATTTT

abundance: few
j_gene: TRBJ1-6
d_gene: .
v_gene: TRBV25-1
CDR3aa: CASSQGGISNSPLHF
CDR3nt: TGTGCCAGCAGTCAAGGTGGGATCTCTAATTCACCCCTCCACTTT

abundance: few
j_gene: TRBJ2-3
d_gene: .
v_gene: TRBV3-1
CDR3aa: CASSQGPGIPDTQYF
CDR3nt: TGTGCCAGCAGCCAAGGTCCAGGGATACCGGATACGCAGTATTTT